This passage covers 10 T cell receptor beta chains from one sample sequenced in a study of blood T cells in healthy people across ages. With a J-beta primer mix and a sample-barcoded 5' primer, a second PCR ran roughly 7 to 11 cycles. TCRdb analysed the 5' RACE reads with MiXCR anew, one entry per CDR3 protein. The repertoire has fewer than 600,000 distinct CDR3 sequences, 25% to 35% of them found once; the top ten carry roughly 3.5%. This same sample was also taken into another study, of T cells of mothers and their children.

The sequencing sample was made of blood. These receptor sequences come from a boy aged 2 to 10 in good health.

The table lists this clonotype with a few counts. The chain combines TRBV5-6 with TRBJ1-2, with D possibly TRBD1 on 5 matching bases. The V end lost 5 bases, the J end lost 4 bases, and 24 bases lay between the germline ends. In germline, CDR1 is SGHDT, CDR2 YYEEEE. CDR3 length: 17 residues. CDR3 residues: CASSNEERDGRIYGYTF. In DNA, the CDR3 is TGTGCCAGCAGTAATGAAGAGCGGGACGGAAGAATCTATGGCTACACCTTC.

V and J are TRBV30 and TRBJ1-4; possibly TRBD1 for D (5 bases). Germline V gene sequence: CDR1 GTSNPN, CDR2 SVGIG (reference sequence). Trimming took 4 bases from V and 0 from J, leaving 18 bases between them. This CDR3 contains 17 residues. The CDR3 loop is CAWKPQGRYSTNEKLFF. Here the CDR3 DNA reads TGTGCCTGGAAACCTCAGGGCCGCTACTCAACTAATGAAAAACTGTTTTTT.

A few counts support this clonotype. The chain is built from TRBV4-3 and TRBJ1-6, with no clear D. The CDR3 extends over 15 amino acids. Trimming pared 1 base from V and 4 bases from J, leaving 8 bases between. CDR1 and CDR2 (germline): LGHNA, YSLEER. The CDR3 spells CASSQVRGYNSPLHF. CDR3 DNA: TGCGCCAGCAGCCAAGTGCGGGGTTATAATTCACCCCTCCACTTT.

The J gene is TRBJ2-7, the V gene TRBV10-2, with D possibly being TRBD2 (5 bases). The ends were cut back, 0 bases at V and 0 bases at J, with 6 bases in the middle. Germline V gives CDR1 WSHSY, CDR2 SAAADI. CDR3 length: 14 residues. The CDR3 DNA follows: TGCGCCAGCAGTGAGTCAGCGGTCTCCTACGAGCAGTACTTC. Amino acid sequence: CASSESAVSYEQYF.

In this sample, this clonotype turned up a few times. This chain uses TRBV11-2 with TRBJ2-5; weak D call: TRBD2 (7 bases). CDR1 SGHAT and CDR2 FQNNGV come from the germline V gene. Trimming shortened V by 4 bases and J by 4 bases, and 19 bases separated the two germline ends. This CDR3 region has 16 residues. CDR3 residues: CASSSKSGGRGETQYF. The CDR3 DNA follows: TGTGCCAGCAGCTCCAAGTCCGGGGGGCGTGGAGAGACCCAGTACTTC.

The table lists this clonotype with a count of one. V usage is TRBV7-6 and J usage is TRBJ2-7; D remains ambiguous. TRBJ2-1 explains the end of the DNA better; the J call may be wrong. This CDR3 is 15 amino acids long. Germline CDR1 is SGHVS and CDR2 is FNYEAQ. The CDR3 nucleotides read TGTGCCAGCAGCTTACAAGCTCAGCTTTACAATGAGCAGTTCTTC. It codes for CASSLQAQLYNEQFF.

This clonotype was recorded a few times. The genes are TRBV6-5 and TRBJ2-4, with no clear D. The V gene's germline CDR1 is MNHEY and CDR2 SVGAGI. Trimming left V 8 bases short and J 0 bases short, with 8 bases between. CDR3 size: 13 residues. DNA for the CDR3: TGTGCCAGCCATAAGGAAGCCAAAAACATTCAGTACTTC. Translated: CASHKEAKNIQYF.

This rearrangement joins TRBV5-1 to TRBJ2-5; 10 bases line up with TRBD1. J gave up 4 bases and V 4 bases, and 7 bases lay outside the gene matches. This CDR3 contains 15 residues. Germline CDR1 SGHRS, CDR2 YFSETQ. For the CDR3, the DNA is TGCGCCAGCAGCAGGGACAGGGGAGTTCTAGAGACCCAGTACTTC. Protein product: CASSRDRGVLETQYF.

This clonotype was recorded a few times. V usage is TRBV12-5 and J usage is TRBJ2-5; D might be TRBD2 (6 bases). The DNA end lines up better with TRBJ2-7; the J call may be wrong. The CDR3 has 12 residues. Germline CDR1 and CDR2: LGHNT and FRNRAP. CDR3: CASGWDFYEQYF. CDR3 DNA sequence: TGTGCTAGTGGTTGGGACTTCTACGAGCAGTACTTC.

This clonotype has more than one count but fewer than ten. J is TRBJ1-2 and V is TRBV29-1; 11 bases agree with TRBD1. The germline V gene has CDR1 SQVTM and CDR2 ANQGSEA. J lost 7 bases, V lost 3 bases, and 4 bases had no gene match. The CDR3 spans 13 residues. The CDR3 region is CSVDWDRGFGYTF. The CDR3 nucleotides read TGCAGCGTTGACTGGGACAGGGGGTTTGGCTACACCTTC.